This section outlines one TCR beta chain sequence together with its context. Because the CDR3's place on the DNA is in doubt, the DNA is left out and the CDR3 is given as listed by TCRdb. This specimen comes from a study of neurological immune-mediated disorders. Each sequencing run yielded over 160 million TCR-beta sequences from 15-18 subjects. TCRdb processed the 5' RACE reads anew with MiXCR; each CDR3 protein has one entry. The sample lists some 20,000 distinct CDR3 sequences, 12% to 15% occurring once. There were roughly 1 million CD4+ or CD8+ T cells used in the sorted libraries. The CDR3 spans 21 residues, counting both ends. CDR1 is SGHVS, CDR2 FQNEAQ, per germline.

Sequencing used CD4+ T cells from blood. The TCR was taken from an older woman with HTLV-1-associated myelopathy (HAM/TSP). The V gene is TRBV7-8, the J gene TRBJ2-1; the D segment call TRBD2 is taken from the table without a DNA check. CDR3 amino acids: CASSFYICSARRLAGADVQFF.